This passage covers 20 T cell receptor beta chains from one sample sequenced in a study of blood T cells in healthy people across ages. Together with a sample-barcoded 5' primer, a J-beta primer mix was included in a second PCR lasting about 6 to 11 cycles. Via MiXCR, TCRdb re-called the 5' RACE reads, giving one row per CDR3 protein. The repertoire holds roughly 800,000 distinct CDR3 sequences, with around 25% as singletons. The same sample was also studied in work on T cells of mothers and their children.

The source material was blood. The receptors originated from a boy between 10 and 17 years old in good health.

The chain employs TRBV29-1 and TRBJ2-3, with 12 bases fitting TRBD2. This CDR3 is 17 amino acids long. V gave up 5 bases and J gave up 0 bases; unmatched junction bases: 9. Looked up from germline, CDR1 is SQVTM and CDR2 is ANQGSEA. The CDR3 DNA reads TGCAGCGTTTCTCCGGAGACTAGCGGGAGTAGCACAGATACGCAGTATTTT. Translation: CSVSPETSGSSTDTQYF.

The chain recombines TRBV5-1 with TRBJ2-4; 10 bases are shared with TRBD1. Trimming took 4 bases from V and 9 from J; bases not matched to a gene: 13. Germline loops: CDR1 SGHRS, CDR2 YFSETQ. The CDR3 runs 16 residues. CDR3 in amino acids: CASSRAGTGAASIQYF. Written as DNA, the CDR3 is TGCGCCAGCAGCAGGGCCGGGACAGGGGCGGCAAGCATTCAGTACTTC.

The chain has TRBV6-2 or TRBV6-3 and TRBJ2-1; 7 bases agree with TRBD2. V lost 5 bases, J lost 4 bases, and 8 bases stayed unmatched. CDR1 is MNHEY, CDR2 SVGEGT, per germline. This CDR3 contains 15 residues. CDR3: CASSTLADIYNEQFF. The DNA for the CDR3 is TGTGCCAGCAGTACCCTAGCGGATATATACAATGAGCAGTTCTTC.

This chain joins TRBV20-1 and TRBJ2-4; the D gene is possibly TRBD1 (5 bases). The V end lost 6 bases, the J end lost 8 bases, and 23 bases lay between the germline ends. The CDR3 loop spans 15 amino acids. Looked up from germline, CDR1 is DFQATT and CDR2 is SNEGSKA (reference sequence). The CDR3 DNA reads TGCAGTGCCAAGCTACAGGCCCCCCACGCGGACATTCAGTACTTC. The encoded protein is CSAKLQAPHADIQYF.

The sample holds a few counts of this clonotype. This chain links TRBV20-1 with TRBJ2-4, with D tentatively TRBD2 (6 bases). The length of the CDR3 is 15 residues. Germline V gene lookup returns CDR1 DFQATT and CDR2 SNEGSKA (reference sequence). V was cut by 5 bases and J by 6 bases, with 20 bases left in between. In DNA, the CDR3 is TGCAGTGCTCTTCCCGGGACTCGTACGGGAAACATTCAGTACTTC. Protein: CSALPGTRTGNIQYF.

This clonotype has just a few counts. The rearrangement links TRBV29-1 to TRBJ2-1; 10 bases are shared with TRBD2. Germline trimming cut 8 bases from V and 5 bases from J; bases unmatched to any gene: 12. Germline assignment: CDR1 SQVTM and CDR2 ANQGSEA. This CDR3 contains 15 residues. CDR3 region: CSLRATSGANNEQFF. CDR3 sequence (DNA): TGCAGCCTACGGGCCACTAGCGGGGCCAACAATGAGCAGTTCTTC.

V usage is TRBV11-2 and J usage is TRBJ2-1; 12 bases line up with TRBD2. Per germline, CDR1 SGHAT and CDR2 FQNNGV. The length of the CDR3 is 23 residues. J lost 7 bases, V lost 5 bases, and 30 bases had no gene match. The CDR3 loop is CASSDLHTSGGPAGSFVANEQFF. For the CDR3, the DNA is TGTGCCAGCAGCGATCTACATACTAGCGGGGGGCCCGCGGGAAGTTTTGTCGCTAATGAGCAGTTCTTC.

V usage is TRBV29-1 and J usage is TRBJ2-7, with 7 bases that match TRBD1. The CDR3 extends over 12 amino acids. V was clipped by 4 bases and J by 5 bases; unmatched bases: 5. The germline CDR1 and CDR2 sequences are SQVTM and ANQGSEA. CDR3 nucleotide sequence: TGCAGCGTTGGACAGGGACGAAACGAGCAGTACTTC. This gives the protein CSVGQGRNEQYF.

The rearrangement links TRBV9 to TRBJ2-1; D gene uncertain. Trimming pared 4 bases from V and 7 bases from J, leaving 18 bases between. CDR1 and CDR2 (germline): SGDLS, YYNGEE. The CDR3 is 15 residues long. The CDR3 reads CASSPRLASSNEQFF. The CDR3 nucleotides are TGTGCCAGCAGCCCCAGACTGGCGTCCTCGAATGAGCAGTTCTTC.

The chain joins TRBV27 to TRBJ2-7; no clear D gene. Trimming shortened V by 2 bases and J by 3 bases, and 8 bases separated the two germline ends. The CDR3 runs 13 residues. CDR1 is MNHEY and CDR2 is SMNVEV in the germline V gene (reference sequence). The DNA of the CDR3 is TGTGCCAGCAGTTTAATGGGCGGCTACGAGCAGTACTTC. Protein product: CASSLMGGYEQYF.

This clonotype was seen a few times. One end of the junction varies from germline; a read error may be responsible. This sequence joins TRBV20-1 and TRBJ2-7, with 9 bases that match TRBD1. In germline, CDR1 is DFQATT, CDR2 SNEGSKA (reference sequence). The CDR3 runs 15 residues. The CDR3 DNA reads as TGCAGCGCTAGAGAGTTAGGACAGGGGCTGAACGAGCAGTACTTC. This translates into CSARELGQGLNEQYF.

In its sample, this clonotype was seen once. The V gene is TRBV20-1, the J gene TRBJ1-1, with D uncertain. The CDR3 loop spans 13 amino acids. CDR1 is DFQATT, CDR2 SNEGSKA, per germline (reference sequence). Trimming took off 1 base at V and 1 base at J, with 7 bases between the two ends. CDR3 sequence reads: CSARGVRNTEAFF. CDR3 sequence (DNA): TGCAGTGCTAGAGGGGTGAGGAACACTGAAGCTTTCTTT.

The chain couples TRBV7-9 to TRBJ2-5, with 12 bases matching TRBD2. Germline values: CDR1 SEHNR, CDR2 FQNEAQ (reference sequence). The CDR3 extends over 17 amino acids. With V trimmed by 5 bases and J by 3 bases, 10 bases remained unmatched. The CDR3 DNA sequence: TGTGCCAGCAGCCCAACTAGCGGGGGGCGGTACAAAGAGACCCAGTACTTC. Amino acid sequence: CASSPTSGGRYKETQYF.

V is TRBV3-1 and J is TRBJ2-3; D may be TRBD1 or TRBD2 (5 bases each). V was cut by 4 bases and J by 6 bases, with 14 bases left in between. The CDR3 runs 14 residues. Germline-derived CDR1 and CDR2 are LGHDT and YNNKEL (reference sequence). The CDR3 region has the DNA TGTGCCAGCAGCCTTTTTGGGGACGAGGATACGCAGTATTTT. Amino acid sequence: CASSLFGDEDTQYF.

The chain recombines TRBV6-5 with TRBJ1-1; no definite D call. Trimming cost V 2 bases and J 1 base, with 14 bases left between them. CDR3 length: 16 residues. Germline lookup yields CDR1 MNHEY and CDR2 SVGAGI. This CDR3 reads CASSYDHRSSNTEAFF. Here the CDR3 DNA reads TGTGCCAGCAGTTACGATCATCGGAGTTCGAACACTGAAGCTTTCTTT.

This clonotype was observed once. This chain connects TRBV15 to TRBJ2-1; weak D call: TRBD2 (6 bases). The CDR3 runs 14 residues. Germline V lookup: CDR1 LNHNV, CDR2 YYDKDF (reference sequence). Trimming cost V 4 bases and J 2 bases, with 9 bases left between them. This chain's CDR3 is CATSTGTAYNEQFF. The CDR3, as DNA: TGTGCCACCAGCACTGGGACTGCCTACAATGAGCAGTTCTTC.

This clonotype has a handful of counts. The J gene is TRBJ2-3, the V gene TRBV7-3; 14 bases fit TRBD2. This CDR3 region has 17 residues. Germline V gene data show CDR1 as SGHTA and CDR2 as FQGTGA. V shed 2 bases and J 3 bases; nucleotides not matched to a gene: 4. The CDR3 nucleotides are TGTGCCAGCAGCTTAGGACTAGCGGGAGGTAGGACAGATACGCAGTATTTT. It encodes CASSLGLAGGRTDTQYF.

This clonotype was seen many times. The V and J genes are TRBV27 and TRBJ1-5, with D perhaps TRBD1 (5 bases). The CDR3 has 12 residues. Germline CDR1 reads MNHEY; CDR2 reads SMNVEV (reference sequence). Trimming cost V 6 bases and J 2 bases, with 5 bases left between them. This chain's CDR3 is CASSRGNQPQHF. CDR3 nucleotides: TGTGCCAGCAGCAGGGGCAATCAGCCCCAGCATTTT.

This clonotype was seen ten or more times. The rearrangement uses TRBV9 and TRBJ2-7, with D perhaps matching TRBD2 (6 bases). The CDR3 is 15 amino acids. Per the germline V gene, CDR1 is SGDLS and CDR2 is YYNGEE. The V and J ends lost 4 bases and 0 bases respectively, with 14 bases between them. The CDR3 DNA sequence: TGTGCCAGCAGCCCCAGTGGGGGGAGCTCCTACGAGCAGTACTTC. As protein: CASSPSGGSSYEQYF.

This clonotype was recorded a few times. This chain links TRBV27 with TRBJ2-7; 11 bases match TRBD1. The CDR3 is made up of 14 amino acids. Trimming removed 4 bases from V and 2 bases from J; junction bases left unmatched: 1. The germline V gene encodes CDR1 MNHEY and CDR2 SMNVEV (reference sequence). Here the CDR3 DNA reads TGTGCCAGCAGTTGGGACAGGGGGACCTACGAGCAGTACTTC. This translates into CASSWDRGTYEQYF.